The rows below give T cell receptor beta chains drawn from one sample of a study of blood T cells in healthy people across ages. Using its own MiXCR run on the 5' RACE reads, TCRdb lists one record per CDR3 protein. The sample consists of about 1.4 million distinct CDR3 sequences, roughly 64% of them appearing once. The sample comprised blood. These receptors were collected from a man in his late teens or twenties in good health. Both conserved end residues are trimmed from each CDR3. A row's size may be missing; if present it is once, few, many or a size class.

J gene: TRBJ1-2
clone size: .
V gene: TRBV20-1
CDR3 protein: SAGLNRESGYGYT

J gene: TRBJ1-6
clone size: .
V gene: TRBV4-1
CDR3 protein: ASSQRAGARNSPLH

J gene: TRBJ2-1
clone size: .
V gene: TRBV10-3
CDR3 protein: ATKWGPDGEQF

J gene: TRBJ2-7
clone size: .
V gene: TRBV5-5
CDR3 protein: ASSLGGGENYEQY

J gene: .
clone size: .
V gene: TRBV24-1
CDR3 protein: ATSRAGDTYEQY

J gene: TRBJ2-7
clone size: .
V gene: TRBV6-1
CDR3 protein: ASNPDAREQY

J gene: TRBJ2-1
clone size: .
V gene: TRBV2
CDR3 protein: ASSLRGGVWNEQF

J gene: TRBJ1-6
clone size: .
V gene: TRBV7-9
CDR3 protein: ASTPKGQEDSPLH

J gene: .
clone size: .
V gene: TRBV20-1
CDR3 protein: SARDATSGRRETQY

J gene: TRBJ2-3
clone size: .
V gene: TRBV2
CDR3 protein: ASRQSQGGGTDTQY

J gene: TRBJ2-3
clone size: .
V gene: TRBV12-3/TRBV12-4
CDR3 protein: ASTRRDSADTQY

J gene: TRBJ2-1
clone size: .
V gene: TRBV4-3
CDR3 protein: ASSHLQGRQF

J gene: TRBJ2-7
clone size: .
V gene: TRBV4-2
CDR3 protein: ASSQVVSNYEQY

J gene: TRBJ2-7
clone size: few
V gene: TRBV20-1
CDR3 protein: SARDQRTSGYEQY

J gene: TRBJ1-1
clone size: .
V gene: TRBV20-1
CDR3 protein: SARGGSYTEAF

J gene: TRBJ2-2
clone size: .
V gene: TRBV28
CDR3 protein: ASINSRGTGERELF

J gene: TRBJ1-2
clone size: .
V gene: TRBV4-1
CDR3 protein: ASSHPPTGNYGYT

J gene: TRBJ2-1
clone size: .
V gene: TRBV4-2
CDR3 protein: ASTGLHAAYNEQF

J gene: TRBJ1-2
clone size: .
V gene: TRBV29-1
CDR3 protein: SVNLIRQAPYGYT

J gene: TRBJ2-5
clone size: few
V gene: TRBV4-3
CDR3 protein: ASSQDTGMVSETQY

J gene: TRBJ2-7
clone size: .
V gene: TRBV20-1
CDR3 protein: SASGTSWYEQY

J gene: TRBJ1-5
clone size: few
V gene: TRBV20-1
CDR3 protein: SALGTPNQPQH

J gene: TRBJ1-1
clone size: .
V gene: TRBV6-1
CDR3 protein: ASRVVGLNTEAF

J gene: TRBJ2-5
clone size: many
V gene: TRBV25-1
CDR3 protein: ASSGDREETQY

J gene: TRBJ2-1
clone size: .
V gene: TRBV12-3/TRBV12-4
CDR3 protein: ASSARGDSGNEQF

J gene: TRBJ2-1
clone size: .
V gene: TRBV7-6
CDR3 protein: ASSPGLAGGPFYNEQF

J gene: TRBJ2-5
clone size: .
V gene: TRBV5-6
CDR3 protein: ASSSKSGHYQETQY

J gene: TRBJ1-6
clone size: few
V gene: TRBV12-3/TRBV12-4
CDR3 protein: ASSLSGTNSPLH

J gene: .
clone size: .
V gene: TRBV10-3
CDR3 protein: AISERDYNEQY

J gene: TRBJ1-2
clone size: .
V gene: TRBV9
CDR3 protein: ASSVSRTAHYGYT

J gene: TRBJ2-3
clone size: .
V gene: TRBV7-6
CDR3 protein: ASSPGGPTDTQY

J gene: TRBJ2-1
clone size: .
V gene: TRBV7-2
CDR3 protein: ASSLNSGGVSEQF

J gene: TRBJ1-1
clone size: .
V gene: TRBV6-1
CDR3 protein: ASSPMGQGFGNTEAF

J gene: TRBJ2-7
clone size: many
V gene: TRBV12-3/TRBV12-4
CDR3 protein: ASSLGDRVYEQY

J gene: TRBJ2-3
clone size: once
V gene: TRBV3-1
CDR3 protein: ASSQDGGGPLRVLGTDTQY

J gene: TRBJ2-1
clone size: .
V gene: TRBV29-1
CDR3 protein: SVLSASSYNEQF

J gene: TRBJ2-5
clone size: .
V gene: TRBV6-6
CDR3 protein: ASSYSWEKEETQY

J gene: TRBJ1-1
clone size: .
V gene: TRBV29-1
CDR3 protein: SVGKLDPNTEAF

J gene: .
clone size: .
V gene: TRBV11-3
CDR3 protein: ASSEPGGGSQETQY

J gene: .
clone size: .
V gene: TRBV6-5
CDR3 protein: ASSSSLTSGRGGETQY

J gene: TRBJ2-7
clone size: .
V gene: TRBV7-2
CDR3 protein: ASSLERGAYEQY

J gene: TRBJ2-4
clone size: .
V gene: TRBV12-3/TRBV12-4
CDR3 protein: ASSWGQGAKNIQY

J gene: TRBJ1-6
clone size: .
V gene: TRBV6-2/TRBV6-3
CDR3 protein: ASIGTESSYNSPLH

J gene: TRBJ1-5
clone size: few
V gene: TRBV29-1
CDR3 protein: SAGTQNQPQH

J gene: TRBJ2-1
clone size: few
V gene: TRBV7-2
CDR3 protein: ASSSRDLDFNEQF